Detailed here is one T cell receptor (beta chain). Its antigen is unknown. The data are from a study of cytomegalovirus exposure and HLA in healthy donors. Study as a whole: The study's early data release held roughly 91 million unique TCRs from HLA-typed donors. Findings and caveats of the study: Because they were indistinguishable, some V segments, including TRBV6-2 and TRBV6-3, were excluded. It was shown in a later analysis that HLA-associated TCR beta chains were more clonally expanded than other, equally common chains. Most TCRs appeared rarely, but some public TCRs recurred in many donors.

CDR3 length equals 16 residues. From germline, CDR1 is MDHEN and CDR2 SYDVKM. Trimming stripped 8 bases from V and 6 bases from J, with 23 bases between. Primers included in the PCR were 60 Vbeta and 13 Jbeta primers. Method: immunoSEQ multiplex PCR; TCRdb's copy keeps in-frame clones and lacks some. The table lists more than 140,000 clones, about 80% of them singletons, with 5.5% to 6% in the top ten. The genes are TRBV28 and TRBJ2-1; weak D call: TRBD2 (6 bases). This TCR was sampled from a man between 25 and 39 years old in good health and CMV-seropositive. Sequenced sample: PBMCs. The chain's CDR3 is CASGSWEVRAGNEQFF. CDR3 in DNA: TGTGCCAGCGGGAGTTGGGAGGTCAGGGCTGGCAATGAGCAGTTCTTC.